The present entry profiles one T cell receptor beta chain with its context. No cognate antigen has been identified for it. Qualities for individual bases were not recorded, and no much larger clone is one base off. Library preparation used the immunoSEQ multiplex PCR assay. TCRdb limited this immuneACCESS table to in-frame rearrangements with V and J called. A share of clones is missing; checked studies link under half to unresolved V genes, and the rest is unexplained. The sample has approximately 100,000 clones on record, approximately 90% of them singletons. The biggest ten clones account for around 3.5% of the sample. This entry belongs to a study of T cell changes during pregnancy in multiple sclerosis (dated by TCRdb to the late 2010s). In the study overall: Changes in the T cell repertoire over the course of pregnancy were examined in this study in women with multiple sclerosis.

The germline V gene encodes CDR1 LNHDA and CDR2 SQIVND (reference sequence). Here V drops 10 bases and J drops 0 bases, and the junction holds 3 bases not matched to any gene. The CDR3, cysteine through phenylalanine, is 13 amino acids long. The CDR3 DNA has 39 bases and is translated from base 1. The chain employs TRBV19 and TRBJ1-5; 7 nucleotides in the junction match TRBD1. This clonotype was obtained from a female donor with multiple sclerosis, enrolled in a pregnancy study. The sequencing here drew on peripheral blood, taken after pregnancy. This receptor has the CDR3 CATTGDSNQPQHF. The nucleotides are TGTGCCACCACAGGGGATAGCAATCAGCCCCAGCATTTT.